A selection of T cell receptor beta chains follows, all from one sample in a study of cytotoxic CD8 clonotypes in ibrutinib-treated CLL. The protocol was immunoSEQ multiplex PCR, while the TCRdb copy is restricted to in-frame clones and leaves out a portion. The sample holds roughly 300,000 clones, roughly three quarters seen once. The sample in question was PBMCs, obtained at disease progression, from a patient treated with ibrutinib. These receptors all stem from a human donor with chronic lymphocytic leukemia. Each CDR3 is given with its conserved first and last residue.

cdr3_aa | j_call | v_call
CATAVNTEAFF | TRBJ1-1 | TRBV10-3
CAISEGLAGGAPQYF | TRBJ2-3 | TRBV10-3
CAISESGQGRGEQFF | TRBJ2-1 | TRBV10-3
CASRTPGRNSGANVLTF | TRBJ2-6 | TRBV5-4
CASSRRVSNTGELFF | TRBJ2-2 | TRBV11-2
CASSRGGADEEQYF | TRBJ2-7 | TRBV10-1
CASSLYRGDEAFF | TRBJ1-1 | TRBV13
CASGLVYEDTQYF | TRBJ2-3 | TRBV12-5
CASSFPKGVYQETQYF | TRBJ2-5 | TRBV7-3
CASSQGYPPDTQYF | TRBJ2-3 | TRBV6-1
CASSGSGSIYEQYF | TRBJ2-7 | TRBV6-5
CASRGQLYGYTF | TRBJ1-2 | TRBV2
CASSQLGDSNQPQHF | TRBJ1-5 | TRBV4-2
CASSGTSVNYEQFF | TRBJ2-1 | TRBV2
CASSQGGTGAQGRAYEQYF | NA | TRBV28
CSVGSNPSTDTQYF | TRBJ2-3 | TRBV29-1
CASTELEGWGGYTF | TRBJ1-2 | TRBV4-1
CASSHPGIGEQYF | TRBJ2-7 | TRBV4-1
CASSRSPGGEQYF | TRBJ2-7 | TRBV7-8
CASSLAGGNNQPQHF | TRBJ1-5 | TRBV28
CASRPPRQDRNTEAFF | TRBJ1-1 | TRBV28
CASSQRPETQYF | TRBJ2-5 | TRBV14
CASSQDQGTYGYTF | TRBJ1-2 | TRBV14
CSVERAYEQYF | TRBJ2-7 | TRBV29-1
CASSEARTGPNSPLHF | TRBJ1-6 | TRBV2
CASSPGTGWDYGYTF | TRBJ1-2 | TRBV5-6
CASRATGKGEKLFF | TRBJ1-4 | TRBV2
CATMRGYGYTF | TRBJ1-2 | TRBV10-3
CASSQVDMGLISYNEQFF | TRBJ2-1 | TRBV4-1
CASRAGTGGRETQYF | TRBJ2-5 | TRBV19
CASSLVGGHEAELFF | TRBJ1-4 | TRBV5-1
CASRPRTGLDEQYF | TRBJ2-7 | TRBV12-2
CASSTGTPQETQYF | TRBJ2-5 | TRBV7-2
CSVVYFGRLDEQFF | TRBJ2-1 | TRBV29-1
CAIRGETWGSGNTIYF | TRBJ1-3 | TRBV10-3
CSVWTGGGETQYF | TRBJ2-5 | TRBV29-1
CAISDSGTPIEQYF | TRBJ2-7 | TRBV10-3
CASSLTGTSHEQYF | TRBJ2-7 | TRBV27
CASSLAVGQQETQYF | TRBJ2-5 | TRBV7-9
CASSSVLGGPSTDTQYF | TRBJ2-3 | TRBV5-1
CASSAYQEDTGELFF | TRBJ2-2 | TRBV2
CASSLYRGETQYF | TRBJ2-5 | TRBV5-1
CASSLDLTKIGELFF | TRBJ2-2 | TRBV10-2
CASSAGQYAGNTIYF | TRBJ1-3 | TRBV5-6
CASSHAMGYEQYF | TRBJ2-7 | TRBV4-1
CASSVGGVWDQPQHF | TRBJ1-5 | TRBV9
CSVAGGYGYTF | TRBJ1-2 | TRBV29-1
CASSLNIGGLDEQYF | TRBJ2-7 | TRBV7-2
CASSLWSGNQPQHF | TRBJ1-5 | TRBV5-1
CASSLVFGQGSHEQFF | TRBJ2-1 | TRBV7-6
CASSITLSGRQFF | TRBJ2-1 | TRBV19
CASSQPHSHSNQPQHF | TRBJ1-5 | TRBV13
CSVRDRRSNYEQYF | TRBJ2-7 | TRBV29-1